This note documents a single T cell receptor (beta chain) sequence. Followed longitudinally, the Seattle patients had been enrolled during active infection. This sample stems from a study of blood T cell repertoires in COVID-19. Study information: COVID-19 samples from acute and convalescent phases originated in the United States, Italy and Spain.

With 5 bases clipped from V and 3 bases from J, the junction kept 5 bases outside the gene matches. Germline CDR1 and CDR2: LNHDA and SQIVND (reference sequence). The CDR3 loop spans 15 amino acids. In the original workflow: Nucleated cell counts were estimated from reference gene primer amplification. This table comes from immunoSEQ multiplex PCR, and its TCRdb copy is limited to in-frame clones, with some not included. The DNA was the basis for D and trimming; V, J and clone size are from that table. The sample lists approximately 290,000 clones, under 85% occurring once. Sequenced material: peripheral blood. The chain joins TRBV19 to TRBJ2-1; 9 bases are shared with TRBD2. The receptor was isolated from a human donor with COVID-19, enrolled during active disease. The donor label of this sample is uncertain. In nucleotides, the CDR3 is TGTGCCAGTAGTGAGACTAGCGGAGTCTACAATGAGCAGTTCTTC. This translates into CASSETSGVYNEQFF.